The 28 T cell receptor beta chains in this list originate from one sample, sequenced in a study of regulatory T cells in long-lasting Graves disease. The time point denotes: persistent/refractory GD, antithyroid drugs over 5 years with positive TRAb. RNA from PBMCs was the source of the TCR library. Libraries of TCR beta came from iRepertoire HTBI primers plus Arm-PCR of CDR3 regions. TCRdb recomputed calls from the multiplex PCR reads with MiXCR, one row per CDR3 protein. The sample has roughly 470,000 distinct CDR3 sequences; around 21% are singletons. The specimen comprised peripheral blood mononuclear cells (PBMCs), sampled when the disease was refractory, from a patient treated with antithyroid drugs. These receptors were collected from a female donor with Graves disease.

The V gene is TRBV5-1, the J gene TRBJ2-5, with D possibly being TRBD2 (7 bases). The J call may be incorrect, as the DNA end agrees better with TRBJ2-1. The CDR3 runs 15 residues. CDR1 and CDR2 from the germline V gene are SGHRS and YFSETQ. The CDR3 DNA reads as TGCGCCAGCAGCCAGGGGACTACCTCCGGGGATGAGCAGTTCTTC. Translated, it gives CASSQGTTSGDEQFF.

This clonotype was seen at least ten times. The V and J genes are TRBV27 and TRBJ2-7; 7 bases line up with TRBD2. Germline values: CDR1 MNHEY, CDR2 SMNVEV (reference sequence). The CDR3 length is 14 residues. J gave up 5 bases and V 3 bases, and 7 bases lay outside the gene matches. CDR3 DNA: TGTGCCAGCAGTTTGAGCCTAGCGGTAGACGAGCAGTACTTC. Residues: CASSLSLAVDEQYF.

This clonotype was seen only a few times. This chain links TRBV3-1 with TRBJ2-3; D not certain. Germline V lookup: CDR1 LGHDT, CDR2 YNNKEL (reference sequence). V was shortened by 0 bases and J by 6 bases, with 10 bases between the two germline ends. The CDR3 length is 14 residues. This chain's CDR3 is CASSQELPRDTQYF. CDR3 nucleotide sequence: TGTGCCAGCAGCCAAGAGCTCCCCAGGGATACGCAGTATTTT.

Concerning this clonotype itself: A much larger clone differs by one base, so this may be a read error. The rearrangement links TRBV10-2 to TRBJ1-6; tentative D call: TRBD1 (6 bases). CDR1 is WSHSY, CDR2 SAAADI, per germline. CDR3 size: 16 residues. The CDR3 DNA follows: TGCGCCAGCACCGACCACCAAGGGGGACGGAATTCACCCCCCCACTTT. Its translation: CASTDHQGGRNSPPHF.

In its sample, this clonotype was seen a few times. The V gene is TRBV10-2, the J gene TRBJ2-5; D uncertain. This CDR3 contains 13 residues. The germline V and J ends were trimmed by 7 bases and 2 bases, with 11 bases remaining between them. The germline V gene has CDR1 WSHSY and CDR2 SAAADI. CDR3 coding DNA: TGCGCCAGCACCGAAATCTGGCAAGAGACCCAGTACTTC. Translation: CASTEIWQETQYF.

This clonotype was recorded a few times. The chain links TRBV6-2 or TRBV6-3 to TRBJ2-7; the match to TRBD2 covers 7 bases. The CDR3 is 17 amino acids. Germline values: CDR1 MNHEY, CDR2 SVGEGT. With 5 bases clipped from V and 4 bases from J, the junction kept 17 bases outside the gene matches. The CDR3 DNA follows: TGTGCCAGCAGTCCTTCCCAGTGGAGCGGGATCGCATACGAGCAGTACTTC. Translation gives CASSPSQWSGIAYEQYF.

This clonotype occurred a few times. The chain recombines TRBV7-9 with TRBJ1-2, with D perhaps matching TRBD1 (6 bases). The germline CDR1 and CDR2 sequences are SEHNR and FQNEAQ (reference sequence). V was trimmed by 2 bases and J by 6 bases, leaving 10 bases between them. The CDR3 is 13 residues long. In nucleotides, the CDR3 is TGTGCCAGCAGCTTACCCAGGGGAGATGGCTACACCTTC. It encodes CASSLPRGDGYTF.

Concerning this clonotype itself: Possible read error: a much larger clone is one base away. Because the CDR3 is missing its conserved closing phenylalanine or tryptophan, this is likely a read error. The rearrangement links TRBV2 to TRBJ1-1; perhaps TRBD1 as D (6 bases). Germline V gene sequence: CDR1 SNHLY, CDR2 FYNNEI. V dropped 2 bases and J dropped 5 bases, with 12 bases sitting between them. The length of the CDR3 is 14 residues. The CDR3 DNA reads TGTGCCAGCAGTGAATACGGGGGCCCGACTGAAGCTTTCCTT. It specifies CASSEYGGPTEAFL.

This clonotype was detected a few times. The chain carries TRBV5-1 and TRBJ2-7; 9 nucleotides align to TRBD2. The ends lost 3 bases at V and 3 bases at J; junction bases unmatched: 13. Germline-derived CDR1 and CDR2 are SGHRS and YFSETQ. The CDR3 has 17 amino acids. The CDR3 loop is CASSWGGRLAENYEQYF. Written as DNA, the CDR3 is TGCGCCAGCAGCTGGGGAGGGCGACTAGCGGAAAACTACGAGCAGTACTTC. Supplemented by reference TRBV5-1 and TRBJ2-7, the full variable domain reads KAGVTQTPRYLIKTRGQQVTLSCSPISGHRSVSWYQQTPGQGLQFLFEYFSETQRNKGNFPGRFSGRQFSNSRSEMNVSTLELGDSALYLCASSWGGRLAENYEQYFGPGTRLTVT.

The CDR3 is CASEGNTEAFF. CDR3 nucleotides: TGCGCCAGCGAGGGGAACACTGAAGCTTTCTTT. The gene calls are TRBV4-1 and TRBJ1-1; D is undetermined. The length of the CDR3 is 11 residues. Trimming left V 8 bases short and J 1 base short, with 5 bases between. The germline CDR1 and CDR2 sequences are MGHRA and YSYEKL.

This clonotype has a count of ten or more. This chain joins TRBV24-1 and TRBJ1-2, with D perhaps TRBD1 (5 bases). Per germline, CDR1 KGHDR and CDR2 SFDVKD. The V and J ends lost 5 bases and 3 bases respectively, with 9 bases between them. This CDR3 is built from 13 residues. The CDR3 protein is CATSGGTDYGYTF. The CDR3 DNA is TGTGCCACCAGTGGAGGGACGGACTATGGCTACACCTTC.

The chain couples TRBV6-1 to TRBJ1-6, with 8 bases fitting TRBD1. V dropped 6 bases and J dropped 7; count of bases not matched to a gene: 2. The CDR3 totals 13 residues. The germline V gene has CDR1 MNHNS and CDR2 SASEGT. CDR3 sequence reads: CASSQGANSPLHF. CDR3 in DNA: TGTGCCAGCAGCCAGGGGGCAAATTCACCCCTCCACTTT.

The chain has TRBV12-3 or TRBV12-4 and TRBJ1-1; no reliable D call. There are 14 residues in the CDR3. With 3 bases removed from V and 1 base from J, the gap between germline ends came to 9 bases. The CDR3 is CASSFAAGNTEAFF. The CDR3 DNA sequence: TGTGCCAGCAGTTTTGCCGCCGGGAACACTGAAGCTTTCTTT.

This chain uses TRBV12-3 or TRBV12-4 with TRBJ2-5; 10 nucleotides match TRBD1. The length of the CDR3 is 15 residues. The V segment lost 5 bases and the J segment 1 base; nucleotides outside the gene matches: 4. For the CDR3, the DNA is TGTGCCAGCAGTGGCGGGACAGGGGTCCAAGAGACCCAGTACTTC. It encodes CASSGGTGVQETQYF.

The chain links TRBV28 to TRBJ2-2; D possibly corresponds to TRBD2 (6 bases). With 2 bases removed from V and 1 base from J, the gap between germline ends came to 17 bases. CDR1 is MDHEN, CDR2 SYDVKM, per germline. The CDR3 is made up of 18 amino acids. CDR3 DNA sequence: TGTGCCAGCAGTTTAGCCCTCGCCCCGCGGGAGAACACCGGGGAGCTGTTTTTT. Translated: CASSLALAPRENTGELFF.

The rearrangement joins TRBV30 to TRBJ2-7; D perhaps matches TRBD1 (5 bases). This CDR3 has 13 residues. The germline V gene encodes CDR1 GTSNPN and CDR2 SVGIG (reference sequence). V lost 0 bases and J 7 bases, leaving 13 bases between the germline ends. The CDR3 sequence is CAWSVQDGQEQYF. Here the CDR3 DNA reads TGTGCCTGGAGTGTACAGGACGGCCAAGAGCAGTACTTC.

The V and J genes are TRBV7-2 and TRBJ2-7; 13 bases match TRBD2. The V gene end was trimmed by 6 bases and the J gene end by 7 bases; junction bases not matched to a gene: 6. Germline loops: CDR1 SGHTA, CDR2 FQGNSA. The CDR3 loop spans 14 amino acids. CDR3 amino acids: CASRLAGGPGEQYF. CDR3 sequence (DNA): TGTGCCAGCAGACTAGCGGGAGGGCCCGGGGAGCAGTACTTC.

This clonotype came up many times. The chain combines TRBV29-1 with TRBJ1-4, with D unclear. The ends were cut back, 5 bases at V and 3 bases at J, with 10 bases in the middle. From germline, CDR1 is SQVTM and CDR2 ANQGSEA. The length of the CDR3 is 13 residues. The CDR3 nucleotides are TGCAGCGTTCCCGGGCCTTCTAATGAAAAACTGTTTTTT. Its translation is CSVPGPSNEKLFF.

This clonotype was counted between two and nine times. CDR3 loop: CASSLGAGASTDTQYF. The CDR3 DNA sequence: TGTGCCAGCAGCTTAGGGGCGGGAGCCAGCACAGATACGCAGTATTTT. This chain uses TRBV7-6 with TRBJ2-3; 7 nucleotides agree with TRBD2. Germline lookup yields CDR1 SGHVS and CDR2 FNYEAQ. Losses at the gene ends were 1 base for V and 0 bases for J; bases not matched to a gene: 4. CDR3 size: 16 residues.

The V gene is TRBV15, the J gene TRBJ1-1; D call uncertain. The CDR3 is 13 residues long. The V gene lost 4 bases and the J gene lost 6 bases, with 12 bases spanning the gap. CDR1 LNHNV and CDR2 YYDKDF come from the germline V gene (reference sequence). The CDR3 region is CATSTLREAEAFF. The CDR3 bases are TGTGCCACCAGCACCCTGCGCGAGGCTGAAGCTTTCTTT.

This clonotype has at least ten counts. V is TRBV4-3 and J is TRBJ1-1, with D possibly being TRBD1 (5 bases). This CDR3 region has 13 residues. Germline V CDR1 and CDR2: LGHNA, YSLEER. The germline V and J ends were trimmed by 2 bases and 8 bases, with 12 bases remaining between them. CDR3 coding DNA: TGCGCCAGCAGCCAACGCCACGGGACCGAAGCTTTCTTT. It codes for CASSQRHGTEAFF.

This chain connects TRBV19 to TRBJ2-7, with 9 bases matching TRBD1. The CDR3 runs to 15 residues. V lost 6 bases and J lost 5; bases outside the gene matches: 11. Looked up from germline, CDR1 is LNHDA and CDR2 is SQIVND (reference sequence). The CDR3 loop is CASSATGTGKDEQYF. As DNA, the CDR3 is TGTGCCAGTAGCGCAACCGGGACAGGGAAAGACGAGCAGTACTTC. Looking up the rest from reference TRBV19 and TRBJ2-7 gives the full variable domain: DGGITQSPKYLFRKEGQNVTLSCEQNLNHDAMYWYRQDPGQGLRLIYYSQIVNDFQKGDIAEGYSVSREKKESFPLTVTSAQKNPTAFYLCASSATGTGKDEQYFGPGTRLTVT.

This clonotype occurred many times. The chain employs TRBV2 and TRBJ2-2, with D possibly being TRBD2 (6 bases). The V gene's germline CDR1 is SNHLY and CDR2 FYNNEI. CDR3 length: 14 residues. With 6 bases removed from V and 5 bases from J, the gap between germline ends came to 13 bases. CDR3 sequence: CASRQSGRTGELFF. In DNA form, the CDR3 reads TGTGCCAGCAGACAATCAGGGAGGACCGGGGAGCTGTTTTTT.

This clonotype was recorded many times. This chain uses TRBV2 with TRBJ2-7, with D unclear. This CDR3 region has 12 residues. Trimming took 4 bases from V and 3 from J, leaving 7 bases between them. The germline gives CDR1 SNHLY, CDR2 FYNNEI. The CDR3 DNA is TGTGCCAGCAGTGGGGATGTCTACGAGCAGTACTTC. It is translated as CASSGDVYEQYF.

This clonotype occurred many times. The chain links TRBV30 to TRBJ1-6, with TRBD1 as a possible D gene (5 bases). Trimming took 0 bases from V and 7 from J, leaving 7 bases between them. CDR3 length: 13 amino acids. Germline V lookup: CDR1 GTSNPN, CDR2 SVGIG (reference sequence). The CDR3 region is CAWSVQGNSPLHF. In DNA form, the CDR3 reads TGTGCCTGGAGTGTCCAGGGAAATTCACCCCTCCACTTT.

The V and J genes are TRBV29-1 and TRBJ2-5, with D maybe TRBD1 (5 bases). Between the trimmed V and J ends, which lost 4 bases and 4 bases, there was a span of 13 bases. The germline CDR1 and CDR2 sequences are SQVTM and ANQGSEA. The CDR3 sequence is 13 residues long. CDR3 amino acids: CSVALGAGETQYF. CDR3 bases: TGCAGCGTTGCCCTTGGGGCCGGAGAGACCCAGTACTTC. Supplemented by reference TRBV29-1 and TRBJ2-5, the full variable domain reads SAVISQKPSRDICQRGTSLTIQCQVDSQVTMMFWYRQQPGQSLTLIATANQGSEATYESGFVIDKFPISRPNLTFSTLTVSNMSPEDSSIYLCSVALGAGETQYFGPGTRLLVL.

This clonotype was found many times. The rearrangement joins TRBV7-3 to TRBJ2-5; 7 positions agree with TRBD2. V lost 0 bases and J lost 1; bases outside the gene matches: 11. Germline V gives CDR1 SGHTA, CDR2 FQGTGA. This CDR3 spans 18 amino acids. The CDR3 here is CASSLTRRGGTLQETQYF. In DNA, the CDR3 is TGTGCCAGCAGCTTAACGCGGCGGGGAGGGACTCTCCAAGAGACCCAGTACTTC.

This clonotype was picked up a small number of times. The gene calls are TRBV7-9 and TRBJ2-4, with TRBD1 matching over 9 bases. Germline V gene data show CDR1 as SEHNR and CDR2 as FQNEAQ (reference sequence). CDR3 length: 19 residues. The V and J ends lost 5 bases and 0 bases, in that order; junction bases with no gene match: 14. The CDR3: CASSPMWGTGILAKNIQYF. CDR3 sequence (DNA): TGTGCCAGCAGCCCAATGTGGGGGACAGGGATATTAGCCAAAAACATTCAGTACTTC.